This entry lists 3 T cell receptor beta chains sequenced from one sample in a study of regulatory and conventional T cells in RAG deficiency. Assay used: immunoSEQ multiplex PCR; TCRdb lists only in-frame clones, some missing. Of tens of thousands of clones in the sample, 89% were seen once. The same specimen was also included in a second study, on regulatory T cells. According to that study: The primer mix had 52 TRBV and 13 TRBJ primers.

Material for sequencing was CD8+ T cells sorted from blood. Source of these receptors: a human donor in good health.

The chain combines TRBV6-1 with TRBJ2-7; TRBD2 aligns across 7 bases. Trimming took 8 bases from V and 3 from J; bases not matched to a gene: 13. CDR1 is MNHNS, CDR2 SASEGT, per germline. The CDR3 is 15 amino acids. The DNA for the CDR3 is TGTGCCAGCCCTACGGGGGGTTCAGATTACTACGAGCAGTACTTC. It codes for CASPTGGSDYYEQYF.

The chain recombines TRBV30 with TRBJ2-6; D is uncertain. The CDR3 covers 14 residues. Germline CDR1 and CDR2: GTSNPN and SVGIG (reference sequence). V was pared by 1 base and J by 1 base, with 5 bases between. This CDR3 is CAWSGGSGANVLTF. The CDR3 DNA reads as TGTGCCTGGAGTGGGGGTTCTGGGGCCAACGTCCTGACTTTC.

This chain links TRBV5-1 with TRBJ2-1, with TRBD2 matching over 13 bases. CDR1 SGHRS and CDR2 YFSETQ come from the germline V gene. This CDR3 has 16 residues. Germline trimming cut 4 bases from V and 8 bases from J; bases unmatched to any gene: 9. The CDR3 coding sequence is TGCGCCAGCAGCGCCTCCGGGACTAGCGGGATCGATGAGCAGTTCTTC. Amino acid sequence: CASSASGTSGIDEQFF.